Below are 29 T cell receptor beta chains sequenced from a single sample in a study of cytomegalovirus exposure and HLA in healthy donors. The PCR employed 60 Vbeta primers together with 13 Jbeta primers. Only in-frame clones appear in the TCRdb table, and some are missing; sequencing was by immunoSEQ multiplex PCR. The sample shows under 200,000 clones, 70% to 80% of them seen only once. The sequencing sample was made of PBMCs. The receptor source for this set is a man aged 30 to 39 in good health and CMV-seronegative.

The chain couples TRBV11-2 to TRBJ2-7, with D perhaps TRBD1 (5 bases). Germline V gene data show CDR1 as SGHAT and CDR2 as FQNNGV. The CDR3 loop spans 14 amino acids. The ends were cut back, 5 bases at V and 0 bases at J, with 11 bases in the middle. The CDR3 loop is CASSTDRDSYEQYF. The CDR3 coding sequence is TGTGCCAGCAGCACTGACAGAGACTCCTACGAGCAGTACTTC.

The CDR3 DNA is TGTGCCAGCAGCCCGAACCCAGGGGAAAGCTACGAGCAGTACTTC. Residues: CASSPNPGESYEQYF. The rearrangement uses TRBV11-3 and TRBJ2-7, with TRBD1 as a possible D gene (6 bases). The CDR3 consists of 15 residues. V was cut by 5 bases and J by 3 bases, with 17 bases left in between. Germline lookup yields CDR1 SGHNT and CDR2 YENEEA.

This clone was seen more than once but under ten times. The chain employs TRBV7-2 and TRBJ2-7; 13 positions match TRBD2. The CDR3 runs to 15 residues. Germline loops: CDR1 SGHTA, CDR2 FQGNSA. V dropped 5 bases and J dropped 9; count of bases not matched to a gene: 10. The CDR3 DNA follows: TGTGCCAGCAGCCTCGGACTAGCGGGGGTTCTCGGGCAGTACTTC. As protein: CASSLGLAGVLGQYF.

The chain combines TRBV10-1 with TRBJ2-7; TRBD1 matches 9 bases. CDR3 length: 17 residues. V was pared by 2 bases and J by 2 bases, with 10 bases of the junction left unmatched. Germline CDR1 WNHNN, CDR2 SYGVQD (reference sequence). The CDR3 DNA sequence: TGCGCCAGCAGTGAGGAGGGTCAGGGACAGGGTACCTACGAGCAGTACTTC. This gives the protein CASSEEGQGQGTYEQYF.

The chain employs TRBV6-6 and TRBJ1-6; perhaps TRBD1 as D (5 bases). The CDR3 is 15 amino acids. V was shortened by 7 bases and J by 17 bases, with 27 bases between the two germline ends. Germline values: CDR1 MNHNY, CDR2 SVGAGI (reference sequence). The CDR3 protein is CASTVGAGRFGRFHF. For the CDR3, the DNA is TGTGCCAGCACGGTAGGGGCAGGGAGGTTTGGGCGCTTCCACTTT.

This sequence joins TRBV7-9 and TRBJ1-4, with 7 nucleotides matching TRBD1. CDR1 and CDR2 from the germline V gene are SEHNR and FQNEAQ (reference sequence). The CDR3 has 14 amino acids. The V gene end was trimmed by 6 bases and the J gene end by 3 bases; junction bases not matched to a gene: 4. The CDR3, as DNA: TGTGCCAGCAGAAAGGGACAGCCTAATGAAAAACTGTTTTTT. Translating gives CASRKGQPNEKLFF.

The J gene is TRBJ2-7, the V gene TRBV10-3; tentatively, D is TRBD2 (6 bases). The CDR3 runs to 14 residues. Germline V gene lookup returns CDR1 ENHRY and CDR2 SYGVKD. V lost 0 bases and J 0 bases, leaving 6 bases between the germline ends. The CDR3, as DNA: TGTGCCATCAGTGAGTCGGGGGGCTCCTACGAGCAGTACTTC. It specifies CAISESGGSYEQYF.

This clone appeared a single time. The genes are TRBV19 and TRBJ1-5; 7 nucleotides match TRBD1. The CDR3 contains 17 residues. Trimming removed 5 bases from V and 4 bases from J; junction bases left unmatched: 14. CDR1 is LNHDA, CDR2 SQIVND, per germline (reference sequence). The CDR3, as DNA: TGTGCCAGTAGTCAATCTACCGGGACAGTGGGTAATCAGCCCCAGCATTTT. This codes for CASSQSTGTVGNQPQHF.

The chain employs TRBV5-5 and TRBJ1-1; perhaps TRBD1 as D (5 bases). V lost 1 base and J 6 bases, leaving 10 bases between the germline ends. The germline gives CDR1 SGHKS, CDR2 YYEKEE (reference sequence). The CDR3 is 13 amino acids. The CDR3 reads CASSLSGVPEAFF. The CDR3 bases are TGTGCCAGCAGCTTGTCGGGGGTCCCTGAAGCTTTCTTT.

The chain uses TRBV6-1 and TRBJ2-7; 9 nucleotides match TRBD2. V shed 10 bases, J shed 2 bases, and the junction held 6 bases outside the gene matches. The CDR3 sequence is 13 residues long. Germline CDR1 is MNHNS and CDR2 is SASEGT. CDR3 in amino acids: CATHSGSAYEQYF. As DNA, the CDR3 is TGTGCCACCCATAGCGGGAGCGCCTACGAGCAGTACTTC.

This clone was detected once. The V and J genes are TRBV5-6 and TRBJ2-5; D is perhaps TRBD1 (5 bases). The V and J ends lost 5 bases and 3 bases respectively, with 17 bases between them. CDR3 length: 15 residues. CDR1 is SGHDT, CDR2 YYEEEE, per germline. CDR3 loop: CASRPNRYREETQYF. The CDR3 DNA reads as TGTGCCAGCAGACCAAACAGGTATCGAGAAGAGACCCAGTACTTC.

This rearrangement joins TRBV5-1 to TRBJ2-1; 7 positions match TRBD1. Germline values: CDR1 SGHRS, CDR2 YFSETQ. The CDR3 consists of 13 residues. The trim removed 3 bases at V and 5 bases at J, leaving 2 bases unmatched. Written as DNA, the CDR3 is TGCGCCAGCAGCTCGGGACAGAACAATGAGCAGTTCTTC. Its protein is CASSSGQNNEQFF.

This chain connects TRBV25-1 to TRBJ2-7; 10 bases line up with TRBD1. V was clipped by 5 bases and J by 1 base; unmatched bases: 5. In germline, CDR1 is MGHDK, CDR2 SYGVNS. The CDR3 is 15 amino acids. As DNA, the CDR3 is TGTGCCAGCAGTTCCCGGGACAGGGGATCCTACGAGCAGTACTTC. Its protein is CASSSRDRGSYEQYF.

This chain uses TRBV19 with TRBJ1-3; possible D gene TRBD1, 5 bases. This CDR3 is 15 amino acids long. The V gene's germline CDR1 is LNHDA and CDR2 SQIVND (reference sequence). With 5 bases removed from V and 4 bases from J, the gap between germline ends came to 15 bases. CDR3 loop: CASSPQGYPGNTIYF. The CDR3, as DNA: TGTGCCAGTAGTCCTCAGGGTTACCCCGGAAACACCATATATTTT.

The chain recombines TRBV11-2 with TRBJ2-7; maybe TRBD2 (7 bases). This CDR3 has 15 amino acids. Germline V gene lookup returns CDR1 SGHAT and CDR2 FQNNGV. V lost 1 base and J lost 2, with 12 bases in between. CDR3: CASSLVGGAPYEQYF. CDR3 bases: TGTGCCAGCAGCTTAGTAGGGGGGGCACCCTACGAGCAGTACTTC.

The CDR3 nucleotides read TGTGCCAGCAGCCCTAGGACAGGCGCCCCCTACGAGCAGTACTTC. It encodes CASSPRTGAPYEQYF. V usage is TRBV7-2 and J usage is TRBJ2-7, with 7 bases identical to TRBD1. This CDR3 comprises 15 residues. CDR1 is SGHTA, CDR2 FQGNSA, per germline. V lost 5 bases, J lost 2 bases, and 9 bases stayed unmatched.

V gene TRBV5-8 combines with J gene TRBJ2-1, with 9 nucleotides matching TRBD1. The ends lost 3 bases at V and 9 bases at J; junction bases unmatched: 7. Germline V CDR1 and CDR2: SGHTS, YDEGEE. This CDR3 has 14 residues. The CDR3: CASSSLTGGGEQFF. CDR3 sequence (DNA): TGTGCCAGCAGCTCTCTGACAGGGGGAGGTGAGCAGTTCTTC.

The sample holds one count of this clone. The genes are TRBV7-2 and TRBJ2-7, with no clear D. V lost 0 bases and J lost 1, with 10 bases in between. The germline V gene has CDR1 SGHTA and CDR2 FQGNSA. The CDR3 consists of 15 residues. CDR3 residues: CASSLALAPSYEQYF. The CDR3 DNA reads as TGTGCCAGCAGCTTAGCATTGGCCCCTTCCTACGAGCAGTACTTC. The full variable domain, rest sourced from reference TRBV7-2 and TRBJ2-7, is GAGVSQSPSNKVTEKGKDVELRCDPISGHTALYWYRQSLGQGLEFLIYFQGNSAPDKSGLPSDRFSAERTGGSVSTLTIQRTQQEDSAVYLCASSLALAPSYEQYFGPGTRLTVT.

This chain joins TRBV5-1 and TRBJ2-5, with TRBD1 as a possible D gene (6 bases). The germline gives CDR1 SGHRS, CDR2 YFSETQ. Trimming removed 5 bases from V and 5 bases from J, with 13 bases in between. The CDR3 has 13 residues. CDR3 DNA sequence: TGCGCCAGCAGACAACAGGGCTGGGAGACCCAGTACTTC. Translated, it gives CASRQQGWETQYF.

V usage is TRBV19 and J usage is TRBJ2-5, with 7 nucleotides matching TRBD2. Germline lookup yields CDR1 LNHDA and CDR2 SQIVND (reference sequence). Trimming cost V 3 bases and J 5 bases; bases outside gene matches: 0. This CDR3 has 12 amino acids. CDR3 sequence reads: CASSIGGETQYF. The DNA of the CDR3 is TGTGCCAGTAGTATCGGGGGGGAGACCCAGTACTTC.

This chain links TRBV28 with TRBJ1-2; 7 positions match TRBD1. Germline V gene data show CDR1 as MDHEN and CDR2 as SYDVKM. The trim removed 5 bases at V and 8 bases at J, leaving 8 bases unmatched. This CDR3 spans 13 amino acids. DNA of the CDR3: TGTGCCAGCAGTCCACCGACAGGGCTCGGCTACACCTTC. Its translation is CASSPPTGLGYTF.

This clone has only one observation. The chain joins TRBV2 to TRBJ1-2; a weak D match, TRBD1 (5 bases). Per germline, CDR1 SNHLY and CDR2 FYNNEI. V was trimmed by 8 bases and J by 7 bases, leaving 11 bases between them. The CDR3 is 11 amino acids. DNA for the CDR3: TGTGCCAGCCCGGTAGGGGTTGGCTACACCTTC. It encodes CASPVGVGYTF.

The chain is built from TRBV5-1 and TRBJ1-5; 9 nucleotides match TRBD1. Germline values: CDR1 SGHRS, CDR2 YFSETQ. CDR3 size: 16 residues. The ends lost 4 bases at V and 6 bases at J; junction bases unmatched: 11. The CDR3 DNA reads as TGCGCCAGCAGCCTCGGCGTCGGACAGGGGAGTCAGCCCCAGCATTTT. This encodes CASSLGVGQGSQPQHF.

CDR3 sequence: CASSSLGTSYNEQFF. Here the CDR3 DNA reads TGTGCCAGCAGCTCCCTGGGGACATCCTACAATGAGCAGTTCTTC. The chain uses TRBV7-3 and TRBJ2-1; possibly TRBD1 for D (6 bases). The V gene lost 4 bases and the J gene lost 1 base, with 11 bases spanning the gap. There are 15 residues in the CDR3. The germline CDR1 and CDR2 sequences are SGHTA and FQGTGA.

The chain is built from TRBV19 and TRBJ2-7; TRBD2 aligns across 12 bases. V trimming: 5 bases; J trimming: 4 bases; junction bases outside the gene matches: 6. From germline, CDR1 is LNHDA and CDR2 SQIVND (reference sequence). There are 15 residues in the CDR3. CDR3 in DNA: TGTGCCAGTAGTGTACTAGCGGGGGGCTTTTACGAGCAGTACTTC. It specifies CASSVLAGGFYEQYF. Supplemented by reference TRBV19 and TRBJ2-7, the full variable domain reads DGGITQSPKYLFRKEGQNVTLSCEQNLNHDAMYWYRQDPGQGLRLIYYSQIVNDFQKGDIAEGYSVSREKKESFPLTVTSAQKNPTAFYLCASSVLAGGFYEQYFGPGTRLTVT.

There are a few counts of this clone. V usage is TRBV28 and J usage is TRBJ2-3; possible D gene TRBD1, 5 bases. This CDR3 spans 15 amino acids. The V end was cut by 5 bases, the J end by 4 bases, with 16 bases between. Germline V lookup: CDR1 MDHEN, CDR2 SYDVKM. The DNA of the CDR3 is TGTGCCAGCAGTAGTGGAGACAGTCGGGCAGATACGCAGTATTTT. Its translation is CASSSGDSRADTQYF.

In this sample, this clone turned up a few times. This chain joins TRBV2 and TRBJ2-4; D possibly corresponds to TRBD1 (5 bases). With 6 bases removed from V and 0 bases from J, the gap between germline ends came to 9 bases. This CDR3 region has 14 residues. CDR1 and CDR2 from the germline V gene are SNHLY and FYNNEI. The CDR3 nucleotides read TGTGCCAGCAGATTCAGGGAAGCCAAAAACATTCAGTACTTC. Translated: CASRFREAKNIQYF.

This chain joins TRBV28 and TRBJ2-6, with TRBD2 matching 12 bases. The CDR3 is 18 amino acids. CDR1 is MDHEN, CDR2 SYDVKM, per germline. J gave up 2 bases and V 5 bases, and 7 bases lay outside the gene matches. The CDR3 region has the DNA TGTGCCAGCAGTCGTCCTCTAGCGGGAGGGACTGGGGCCAACGTCCTGACTTTC. Translated: CASSRPLAGGTGANVLTF. Together with reference TRBV28 and TRBJ2-6, the CDR3 gives the full variable domain: DVKVTQSSRYLVKRTGEKVFLECVQDMDHENMFWYRQDPGLGLRLIYFSYDVKMKEKGDIPEGYSVSREKKERFSLILESASTNQTSMYLCASSRPLAGGTGANVLTFGAGSRLTVL.

The chain joins TRBV7-9 to TRBJ2-5; 11 positions match TRBD1. The germline V gene has CDR1 SEHNR and CDR2 FQNEAQ (reference sequence). The CDR3 is made up of 16 amino acids. The J segment lost 4 bases and the V segment lost 5 bases, leaving 9 bases of the junction unmatched. CDR3 sequence (DNA): TGTGCCAGCAGCGCGGGACAGGGGGTCGGCTCAGAGACCCAGTACTTC. Translated: CASSAGQGVGSETQYF.